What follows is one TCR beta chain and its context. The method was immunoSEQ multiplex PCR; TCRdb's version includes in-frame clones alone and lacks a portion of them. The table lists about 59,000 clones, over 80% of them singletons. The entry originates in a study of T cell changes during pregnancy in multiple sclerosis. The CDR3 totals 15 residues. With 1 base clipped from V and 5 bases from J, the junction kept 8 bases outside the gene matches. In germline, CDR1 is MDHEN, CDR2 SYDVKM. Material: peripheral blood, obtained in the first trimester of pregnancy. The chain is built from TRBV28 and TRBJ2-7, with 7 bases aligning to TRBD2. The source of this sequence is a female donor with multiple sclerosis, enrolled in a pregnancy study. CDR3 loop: CASSLSQLATHEQYF. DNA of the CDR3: TGTGCCAGCAGTTTATCCCAACTAGCGACCCACGAGCAGTACTTC.